Listed here is a single T cell receptor beta chain. Source study methods: Counts of nucleated cells, estimated from reference gene primer amplification, were obtained. Produced via immunoSEQ multiplex PCR; TCRdb's table is partial and in-frame only. V and J calls and clone size come straight from that table; D and trimming were deduced from the DNA. The sample carries 140,000 or so clones, 75% to 90% recorded once. This CDR3 spans 16 amino acids. Germline V gives CDR1 SGDLS, CDR2 YYNGEE. The germline V and J ends were trimmed by 0 bases and 1 base, with 12 bases remaining between them. The sample is drawn from a study of blood T cell repertoires in COVID-19. About the study: Samples of COVID-19 (acute and convalescent) were obtained from the United States, Italy and Spain. PBMCs, B-cell-depleted T cells, or T cells provided the cDNA or gDNA that made up the material.

The TCR sequence derives from a human donor in a cohort sampled during active COVID-19. Sequenced sample: peripheral blood. J is TRBJ2-3 and V is TRBV9, with D perhaps matching TRBD2 (5 bases). In DNA, the CDR3 is TGTGCCAGCAGCGTAGATACGCGGGTTGGCACAGATACGCAGTATTTT. It specifies CASSVDTRVGTDTQYF.